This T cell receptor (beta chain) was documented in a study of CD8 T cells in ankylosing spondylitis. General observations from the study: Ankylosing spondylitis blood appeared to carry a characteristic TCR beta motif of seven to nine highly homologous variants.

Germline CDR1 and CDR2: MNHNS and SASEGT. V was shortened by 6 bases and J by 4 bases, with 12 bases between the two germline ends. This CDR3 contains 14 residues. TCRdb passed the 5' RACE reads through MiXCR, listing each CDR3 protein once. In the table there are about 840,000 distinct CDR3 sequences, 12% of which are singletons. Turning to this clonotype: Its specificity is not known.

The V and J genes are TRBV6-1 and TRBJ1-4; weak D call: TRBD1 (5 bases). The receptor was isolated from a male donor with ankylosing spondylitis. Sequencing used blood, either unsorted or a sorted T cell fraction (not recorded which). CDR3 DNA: TGTGCCAGCAGCGAAAGGGGCCTTAATGAAAAACTGTTTTTT. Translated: CASSERGLNEKLFF.